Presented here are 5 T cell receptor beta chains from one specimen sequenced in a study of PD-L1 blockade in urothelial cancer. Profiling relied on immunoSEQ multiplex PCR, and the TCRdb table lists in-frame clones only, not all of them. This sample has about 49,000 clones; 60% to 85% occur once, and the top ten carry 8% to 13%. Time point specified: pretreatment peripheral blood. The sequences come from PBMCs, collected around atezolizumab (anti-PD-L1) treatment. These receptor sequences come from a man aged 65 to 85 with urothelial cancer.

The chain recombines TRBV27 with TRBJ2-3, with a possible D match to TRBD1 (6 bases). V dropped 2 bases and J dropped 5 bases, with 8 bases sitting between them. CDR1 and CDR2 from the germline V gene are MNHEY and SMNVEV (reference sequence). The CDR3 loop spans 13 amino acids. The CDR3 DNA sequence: TGTGCCAGCAGTTTAGGGACACAAGATACGCAGTATTTT. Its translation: CASSLGTQDTQYF.

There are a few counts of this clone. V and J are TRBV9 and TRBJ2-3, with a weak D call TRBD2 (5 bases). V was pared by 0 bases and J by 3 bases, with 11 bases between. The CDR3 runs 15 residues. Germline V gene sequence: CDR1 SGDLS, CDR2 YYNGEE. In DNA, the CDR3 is TGTGCCAGCAGCGTAGTGGGAGTTGGTACAGATACGCAGTATTTT. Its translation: CASSVVGVGTDTQYF.

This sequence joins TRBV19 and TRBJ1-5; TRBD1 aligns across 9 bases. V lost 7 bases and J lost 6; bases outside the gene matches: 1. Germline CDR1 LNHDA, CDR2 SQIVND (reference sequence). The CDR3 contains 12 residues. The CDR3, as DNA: TGTGCCAGTAAGACAGGGGGTCAGCCCCAGCATTTT. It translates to CASKTGGQPQHF.

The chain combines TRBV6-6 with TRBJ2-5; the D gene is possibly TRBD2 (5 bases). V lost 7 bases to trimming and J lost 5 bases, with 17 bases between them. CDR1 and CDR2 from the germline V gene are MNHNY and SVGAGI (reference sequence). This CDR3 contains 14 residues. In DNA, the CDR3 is TGTGCCAGCACAGACTCTCGGTGGGAGGAGACCCAGTACTTC. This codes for CASTDSRWEETQYF.

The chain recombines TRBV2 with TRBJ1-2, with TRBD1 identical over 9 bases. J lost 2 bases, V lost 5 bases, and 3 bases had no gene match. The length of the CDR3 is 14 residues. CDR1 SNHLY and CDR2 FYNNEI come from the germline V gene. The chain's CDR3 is CASSRTGENYGYTF. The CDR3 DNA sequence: TGTGCCAGCAGTAGGACAGGGGAGAACTATGGCTACACCTTC.